A selection of T cell receptor beta chains follows, all from one sample in a study of blood T cell repertoires in COVID-19. Data came from immunoSEQ multiplex PCR; TCRdb stores just in-frame clones and leaves some out. Of 200,000 to 250,000 clones listed, approximately 80% are singletons. Material: peripheral blood. These receptors all stem from a woman older than 75 with acute or convalescent COVID-19. The CDR3 runs from the conserved cysteine through the conserved F or W. Fields, in order: clone size, V gene, D gene, J gene, CDR3 protein, CDR3 DNA. D genes are given only for firm matches. A row's size may be missing; if present it is once, few, many or a size class.

size: -; V: TRBV7-2; D: TRBD2; J: TRBJ2-5; CDR3: CASSLGGGRETQYF; DNA: TGTGCCAGCAGCTTGGGGGGGGGACGGGAGACCCAGTACTTC
size: -; V: TRBV6-1; D: -; J: TRBJ2-7; CDR3: CASSTAPRGLSEQYF; DNA: TGTGCCAGCAGTACCGCCCCTCGGGGGTTGAGCGAGCAGTACTTC
size: -; V: TRBV5-1; D: -; J: TRBJ2-1; CDR3: CASSLLQGSSYNEQFF; DNA: TGCGCCAGCAGCTTGTTACAGGGAAGCTCCTACAATGAGCAGTTCTTC
size: -; V: TRBV30; D: -; J: TRBJ2-1; CDR3: CAWSRRDFGSYNEQFF; DNA: TGTGCCTGGAGTCGACGCGACTTCGGCTCCTACAATGAGCAGTTCTTC
size: once; V: TRBV2; D: TRBD1; J: TRBJ1-6; CDR3: CASRADRGYSPLHF; DNA: TGTGCCAGCAGGGCGGACAGGGGTTATTCACCCCTCCACTTT
size: -; V: TRBV27; D: TRBD2; J: TRBJ2-1; CDR3: CATGLAGVFPYNEQFF; DNA: TGTGCCACCGGACTAGCGGGAGTATTCCCCTACAATGAGCAGTTCTTC
size: -; V: TRBV5-1; D: -; J: TRBJ2-6; CDR3: CASSLVQYSGANVLTF; DNA: TGCGCCAGCAGCTTGGTACAATATTCTGGGGCCAACGTCCTGACTTTC
size: -; V: TRBV5-1; D: TRBD1; J: TRBJ1-1; CDR3: CASSLEGQTNTEAFF; DNA: TGCGCCAGCAGCTTGGAGGGACAGACGAACACTGAAGCTTTCTTT
size: -; V: TRBV29-1; D: TRBD2; J: TRBJ2-1; CDR3: CSVVSSGRAGSYNEQFF; DNA: TGCAGCGTTGTGTCTAGCGGGAGGGCCGGGTCCTACAATGAGCAGTTCTTC
size: -; V: TRBV7-9; D: TRBD1; J: TRBJ1-1; CDR3: CASSLASSGGTEAFF; DNA: TGTGCCAGCAGCTTAGCTTCTTCAGGGGGCACTGAAGCTTTCTTT
size: once; V: TRBV7-9; D: TRBD1; J: TRBJ2-2; CDR3: CASSLPTGGAGNTGELFF; DNA: TGTGCCAGCAGCTTACCGACAGGGGGCGCCGGGAACACCGGGGAGCTGTTTTTT
size: -; V: TRBV11-2; D: -; J: TRBJ2-7; CDR3: CASSLRRRPAEGQYF; DNA: TGTGCCAGCAGCTTAAGACGGCGCCCCGCCGAGGGGCAGTACTTC
size: once; V: TRBV6-1; D: -; J: TRBJ1-5; CDR3: CASSVEGAYSNQPQHF; DNA: TGTGCCAGCAGTGTTGAGGGTGCTTATAGCAATCAGCCCCAGCATTTT
size: -; V: TRBV28; D: TRBD1; J: TRBJ1-2; CDR3: CASSLGDRASYTF; DNA: TGTGCCAGCAGTTTAGGGGACAGGGCTAGCTACACCTTC
size: -; V: TRBV20-1; D: -; J: TRBJ2-7; CDR3: CSAVVSYEQYF; DNA: TGCAGTGCTGTGGTTAGCTACGAGCAGTACTTC
size: -; V: TRBV12-5; D: TRBD1; J: TRBJ1-5; CDR3: CASGVGQLNQPQHF; DNA: TGTGCTAGTGGCGTGGGACAGCTCAATCAGCCCCAGCATTTT
size: -; V: TRBV5-8; D: -; J: TRBJ1-1; CDR3: CASSFSGLVNTEAFF; DNA: TGTGCCAGCAGCTTCTCAGGGTTGGTGAACACTGAAGCTTTCTTT
size: -; V: TRBV28; D: -; J: TRBJ1-5; CDR3: CASRQGSNQPQHF; DNA: TGTGCCAGCAGGCAGGGGAGCAATCAGCCCCAGCATTTT
size: once; V: TRBV15; D: TRBD2; J: TRBJ2-7; CDR3: CATSRTGGTGEQYF; DNA: TGTGCCACCAGCAGGACGGGGGGGACGGGCGAGCAGTACTTC
size: -; V: TRBV5-4; D: -; J: TRBJ2-7; CDR3: CASSLAGSDSNQYF; DNA: TGTGCCAGCAGCTTGGCGGGGTCCGACTCAAACCAGTACTTC
size: -; V: TRBV6-6; D: TRBD1; J: TRBJ2-7; CDR3: CASRSTTGTGYEQYF; DNA: TGTGCCAGCAGAAGTACGACCGGGACAGGGTACGAGCAGTACTTC
size: -; V: TRBV4-2; D: TRBD2; J: TRBJ2-5; CDR3: CASSQDPTGTSGRGRETQYF; DNA: TGTGCCAGCAGCCAAGATCCCACCGGGACTAGCGGGAGAGGGCGGGAGACCCAGTACTTC
size: once; V: TRBV5-1; D: -; J: TRBJ2-5; CDR3: CASSLGQVQETQYF; DNA: TGCGCCAGCAGCTTGGGGCAGGTCCAAGAGACCCAGTACTTC
size: -; V: TRBV27; D: -; J: TRBJ2-5; CDR3: CASSFSSSSLVVETQYF; DNA: TGTGCCAGCAGTTTTTCTAGTTCGAGTTTAGTTGTAGAGACCCAGTACTTC
size: once; V: TRBV7-6; D: TRBD1; J: TRBJ2-2; CDR3: CASSLVQGAYTGELFF; DNA: TGTGCCAGCAGCTTAGTACAGGGGGCTTACACCGGGGAGCTGTTTTTT
size: -; V: TRBV11-2; D: TRBD1; J: TRBJ1-6; CDR3: CASSLFGTENSPLHF; DNA: TGTGCCAGCAGCTTATTCGGGACAGAGAATTCACCCCTCCACTTT
size: -; V: TRBV18; D: -; J: TRBJ2-7; CDR3: CASSPYGGYEQYF; DNA: TGTGCCAGCTCACCCTATGGAGGTTACGAGCAGTACTTC